A single sample gave rise to the 26 T cell receptor beta chains below, sequenced in a study of OX40 agonist ivuxolimab in advanced cancers. Measured with immunoSEQ multiplex PCR; TCRdb has only the in-frame clones, and not every one. The table includes 53,000 or so clones, 60% to 80% detected once. This sample comprised CD4+ or CD8+ T cells sorted from blood, obtained in a trial of the OX40 agonist ivuxolimab. Receptors were obtained from an adult with an advanced solid tumor such as melanoma, head and neck, liver or kidney cancer.

The chain recombines TRBV15 with TRBJ2-2; D is undetermined. CDR1 is LNHNV and CDR2 is YYDKDF in the germline V gene (reference sequence). The CDR3 totals 16 residues. Trimming removed 0 bases from V and 0 bases from J, with 8 bases in between. The CDR3 region is CATSRDFLTNTGELFF. The CDR3 DNA reads TGTGCCACCAGCAGAGATTTCCTCACGAACACCGGGGAGCTGTTTTTT.

Only a few counts were recorded for this clone. V is TRBV9 and J is TRBJ2-7, with 7 bases lining up with TRBD1. The CDR3 has 15 residues. The trim removed 0 bases at V and 2 bases at J, leaving 5 bases unmatched. Germline CDR1 is SGDLS and CDR2 is YYNGEE. CDR3 nucleotide sequence: TGTGCCAGCAGCGTAGAGGGACAGAGCACCTACGAGCAGTACTTC. Encoded protein: CASSVEGQSTYEQYF.

The chain employs TRBV28 and TRBJ1-5; a possible D gene is TRBD1 (5 bases). The V end lost 3 bases, the J end lost 3 bases, and 12 bases lay between the germline ends. Per the germline V gene, CDR1 is MDHEN and CDR2 is SYDVKM. The CDR3 length is 15 residues. CDR3 nucleotides: TGTGCCAGCAGTTTGTACGACAGATACAATCAGCCCCAGCATTTT. Translated, it gives CASSLYDRYNQPQHF.

The chain links TRBV28 to TRBJ1-2, with TRBD1 matching over 7 bases. Per germline, CDR1 MDHEN and CDR2 SYDVKM. The CDR3 contains 17 residues. V lost 7 bases to trimming and J lost 5 bases; unmatched junction nucleotides: 19. The CDR3 nucleotides read TGTGCCAGCACCCAGATTACAGGGGCCTCCTGGAGTTATGGCTACACCTTC. Translated, it gives CASTQITGASWSYGYTF.

This chain links TRBV9 with TRBJ2-1; 7 positions agree with TRBD2. Trimming cost V 0 bases and J 7 bases; bases outside gene matches: 7. Germline CDR1 and CDR2: SGDLS and YYNGEE. This CDR3 is 15 amino acids long. The CDR3 loop is CASSVAHTSVNEQFF. Here the CDR3 DNA reads TGTGCCAGCAGCGTAGCTCATACTAGCGTTAATGAGCAGTTCTTC.

This chain links TRBV6-1 with TRBJ1-2, with 8 positions matching TRBD1. Trimming cost V 7 bases and J 6 bases; bases outside gene matches: 10. This CDR3 spans 14 amino acids. Germline V gene data show CDR1 as MNHNS and CDR2 as SASEGT. The CDR3 coding sequence is TGTGCCAGCAAACCTTCAGGGGGCGCGGATGGCTACACCTTC. Protein sequence: CASKPSGGADGYTF.

The rearrangement joins TRBV29-1 to TRBJ2-5; D may be TRBD1 or TRBD2 (5 bases each). Germline V lookup: CDR1 SQVTM, CDR2 ANQGSEA. Trimming stripped 7 bases from V and 1 base from J, with 10 bases between. This CDR3 region has 12 residues. CDR3 amino acids: CSGGTSQETQYF. Written as DNA, the CDR3 is TGCAGCGGTGGGACCAGCCAAGAGACCCAGTACTTC. The full variable domain, rest sourced from reference TRBV29-1 and TRBJ2-5, is SAVISQKPSRDICQRGTSLTIQCQVDSQVTMMFWYRQQPGQSLTLIATANQGSEATYESGFVIDKFPISRPNLTFSTLTVSNMSPEDSSIYLCSGGTSQETQYFGPGTRLLVL.

A few counts support this clone. V and J are TRBV11-2 and TRBJ2-5; weak D call: TRBD1 (7 bases). The CDR3 consists of 14 residues. Germline lookup yields CDR1 SGHAT and CDR2 FQNNGV. V shed 4 bases and J shed 6 bases, with 15 bases lying between them. This CDR3 reads CASSSLQGRQTQYF. The DNA for the CDR3 is TGTGCCAGCAGCTCCCTACAGGGGAGGCAGACCCAGTACTTC.

The chain has TRBV28 and TRBJ1-2; D is uncertain. The V end lost 6 bases, the J end lost 10 bases, and 15 bases lay between the germline ends. The V gene's germline CDR1 is MDHEN and CDR2 SYDVKM. This CDR3 region has 12 residues. The CDR3 DNA reads as TGTGCCAGCAGCTCCGGGCGTCGGGACTACACCTTC. Translating it yields CASSSGRRDYTF.

This clone was recorded once. This chain joins TRBV28 and TRBJ1-2; D is ambiguous. V shed 6 bases and J shed 3 bases, with 11 bases lying between them. The V gene's germline CDR1 is MDHEN and CDR2 SYDVKM. This CDR3 comprises 13 residues. CDR3 in amino acids: CASRFAGHYGYTF. The DNA of the CDR3 is TGTGCCAGCAGGTTCGCTGGACACTATGGCTACACCTTC.

This rearrangement joins TRBV6-1 to TRBJ1-1, with D possibly matching TRBD1 (5 bases). Trimming cost V 7 bases and J 5 bases, with 17 bases left between them. This CDR3 is 14 amino acids long. In germline, CDR1 is MNHNS, CDR2 SASEGT. CDR3 loop: CASTREGRGTEAFF. DNA for the CDR3: TGTGCCAGCACCCGGGAGGGGAGGGGAACTGAAGCTTTCTTT.

The chain links TRBV7-9 to TRBJ1-5, with 8 bases lining up with TRBD1. Germline V CDR1 and CDR2: SEHNR, FQNEAQ (reference sequence). The CDR3 runs 14 residues. V gave up 1 base and J gave up 7 bases; unmatched junction bases: 3. The CDR3 is CASSLGTGIQPQHF. The CDR3, as DNA: TGTGCCAGCAGCTTAGGGACAGGGATCCAGCCCCAGCATTTT.

This clone has more than one count but fewer than ten. This sequence joins TRBV11-2 and TRBJ2-1; D ambiguous. CDR1 and CDR2 from the germline V gene are SGHAT and FQNNGV. Trimming left V 5 bases short and J 8 bases short, with 10 bases between. CDR3 size: 12 residues. The CDR3 sequence: CASSTMGDEQFF. Here the CDR3 DNA reads TGTGCCAGCAGCACAATGGGTGATGAGCAGTTCTTC. Full variable domain (remainder filled in from reference TRBV11-2 and TRBJ2-1): EAGVAQSPRYKIIEKRQSVAFWCNPISGHATLYWYQQILGQGPKLLIQFQNNGVVDDSQLPKDRFSAERLKGVDSTLKIQPAKLEDSAVYLCASSTMGDEQFFGPGTRLTVL.

The V and J genes are TRBV7-3 and TRBJ2-1; the D gene is possibly TRBD1 (5 bases). Deletions cut 1 base from V and 2 bases from J, with 9 bases between. This CDR3 contains 15 residues. The germline V gene has CDR1 SGHTA and CDR2 FQGTGA. The CDR3 here is CASSLIAGTYNEQFF. The CDR3 bases are TGTGCCAGCAGCTTAATCGCAGGGACCTACAATGAGCAGTTCTTC.

The J gene is TRBJ2-2, the V gene TRBV14, with D tentatively TRBD1 (6 bases). Trimming pared 9 bases from V and 3 bases from J, leaving 14 bases between. This CDR3 spans 14 amino acids. Germline CDR1 SGHDN, CDR2 FVKESK. CDR3 in amino acids: CASAQGVHTGELFF. CDR3 nucleotide sequence: TGTGCCAGTGCACAGGGTGTCCACACCGGGGAGCTGTTTTTT.

The DNA for the CDR3 is TGTGCCAGCACTAGGGTACCCTACGAGCAGTACTTC. Translated: CASTRVPYEQYF. The J gene is TRBJ2-7, the V gene TRBV6-1, with D unresolved. Germline assignment: CDR1 MNHNS and CDR2 SASEGT. Trimming stripped 7 bases from V and 2 bases from J, with 9 bases between. The CDR3 is made up of 12 amino acids.

This clone was counted once. The chain recombines TRBV19 with TRBJ2-1, with 8 bases aligning to TRBD2. The CDR3 sequence is 15 residues long. V was pared by 7 bases and J by 3 bases, with 8 bases of the junction left unmatched. Germline loops: CDR1 LNHDA, CDR2 SQIVND (reference sequence). Here the CDR3 reads CASKHRREGYNEQFF. The CDR3 DNA is TGTGCCAGTAAACACCGACGGGAGGGCTACAATGAGCAGTTCTTC.

The genes are TRBV19 and TRBJ1-5, with a tentative D call TRBD1 (6 bases). The CDR3 has 15 residues. Germline V gene sequence: CDR1 LNHDA, CDR2 SQIVND (reference sequence). The germline V and J ends were trimmed by 4 bases and 3 bases, with 13 bases remaining between them. The DNA of the CDR3 is TGTGCCAGTAGTACCGGACAGAGGGTCAATCAGCCCCAGCATTTT. It yields the protein CASSTGQRVNQPQHF.

The V call is TRBV28, the J call TRBJ1-2, with 9 bases that match TRBD1. The ends lost 5 bases at V and 2 bases at J; junction bases unmatched: 6. Germline CDR1 MDHEN, CDR2 SYDVKM. The CDR3 runs to 15 residues. As DNA, the CDR3 is TGTGCCAGCAGTCTTAGGGGACAGGGCAACTATGGCTACACCTTC. This sequence encodes CASSLRGQGNYGYTF.

The chain couples TRBV5-1 to TRBJ2-1; no firm D call. CDR1 SGHRS and CDR2 YFSETQ come from the germline V gene. V gave up 0 bases and J gave up 9 bases, with 16 bases separating them. The length of the CDR3 is 15 residues. CDR3 region: CASSLEGPWGGEQFF. The CDR3 DNA sequence: TGCGCCAGCAGCTTGGAGGGCCCCTGGGGTGGTGAGCAGTTCTTC.

The chain links TRBV6-5 to TRBJ2-7, with a possible D match to TRBD2 (6 bases). CDR3 length equals 14 residues. The V end was cut by 8 bases, the J end by 0 bases, with 14 bases between. Germline values: CDR1 MNHEY, CDR2 SVGAGI. The chain's CDR3 is CASRGTGPSYEQYF. The CDR3 bases are TGTGCCAGCCGCGGGACTGGACCCTCCTACGAGCAGTACTTC.

This clone was recorded a few times. The rearrangement uses TRBV11-2 and TRBJ2-7; D unclear. Germline assignment: CDR1 SGHAT and CDR2 FQNNGV. CDR3 length: 13 residues. The V gene lost 2 bases and the J gene lost 5 bases, with 10 bases spanning the gap. CDR3 DNA sequence: TGTGCCAGCAGCTTAATTGGCCAGAACGAGCAGTACTTC. This gives the protein CASSLIGQNEQYF.

The chain has TRBV6-5 and TRBJ2-2; D ambiguous. CDR3 length: 16 residues. Trimming cost V 4 bases and J 0 bases, with 12 bases left between them. CDR1 and CDR2 from the germline V gene are MNHEY and SVGAGI. This CDR3 is CASSSDRAPNTGELFF. The CDR3 DNA reads TGTGCCAGCAGTTCCGATCGGGCCCCGAACACCGGGGAGCTGTTTTTT.

The rearrangement links TRBV14 to TRBJ1-2; 8 bases agree with TRBD1. The J segment lost 5 bases and the V segment lost 1 base, leaving 12 bases of the junction unmatched. CDR3 length: 17 amino acids. Germline V gives CDR1 SGHDN, CDR2 FVKESK. CDR3 sequence reads: CASSQAPSNRGSYGYTF. Written as DNA, the CDR3 is TGTGCCAGCAGCCAAGCCCCATCGAACAGGGGGTCGTATGGCTACACCTTC.

The CDR3 sequence is CASVSSSYNEQFF. CDR3 coding DNA: TGTGCCAGCGTGTCGAGCTCCTACAATGAGCAGTTCTTC. The chain uses TRBV28 and TRBJ2-1, with D uncertain. V lost 8 bases and J lost 0, with 8 bases in between. The CDR3 extends over 13 amino acids. Per germline, CDR1 MDHEN and CDR2 SYDVKM.

The rearrangement joins TRBV5-1 to TRBJ2-7; no reliable D call. Deletions cut 1 base from V and 3 bases from J, with 8 bases between. This CDR3 has 13 residues. Germline values: CDR1 SGHRS, CDR2 YFSETQ. The CDR3 loop reads CASSLQGVYEQYF. CDR3 DNA: TGCGCCAGCAGCTTGCAAGGAGTCTACGAGCAGTACTTC.